Presented here are 23 T cell receptor beta chains from one specimen sequenced in a study of T cell repertoires in aging, cancer and after chemotherapy (dated by TCRdb to about 2019). TCR beta rearrangements were amplified from genomic DNA extracted from peripheral blood rather than from sorted cells or RNA. Sequencing instrument: Illumina MiSeq. Multiplex touch-down PCR with a mixed TRB-A/B primer pool was used to amplify rearranged TRB sequences covering the V, D and J segments. TCRdb cleaned the public reads at Q25 with fastp, built clones with MiXCR and kept in-frame beta chains. Here each entry gathers all rows of one CDR3 protein and keeps the most common genes and DNA. The sample table records around 2,200 distinct CDR3 sequences; more than 25% of these occur just once. Approximately 7.8% of the sample lies in the top ten. The sample consisted of blood. The receptors were gathered from a human donor with a solid tumor.

This chain connects TRBV20-1 to TRBJ2-7, with 8 positions matching TRBD2. There are 12 residues in the CDR3. V shed 3 bases, J shed 3 bases, and the junction held 1 base outside the gene matches. The germline V gene has CDR1 DFQATT and CDR2 SNEGSKA (reference sequence). CDR3 residues: CSASGGVYEQYF. CDR3 in DNA: TGCAGTGCTAGCGGGGGGGTCTACGAGCAGTACTTC.

This clonotype is labeled as medium-sized (0.01 to 0.1%). The chain links TRBV12-3 or TRBV12-4 to TRBJ1-2; the D is unclear. This CDR3 comprises 12 residues. V was clipped by 5 bases and J by 4 bases, with 8 bases between them. The DNA for the CDR3 is TGTGCCAGCAGTCCCGACGGCTATGGCTACACCTTC. Translation gives CASSPDGYGYTF.

The V gene is TRBV28, the J gene TRBJ1-1, with 9 nucleotides matching TRBD1. Germline values: CDR1 MDHEN, CDR2 SYDVKM. V was clipped by 6 bases and J by 11 bases; unmatched bases: 10. The CDR3 extends over 13 amino acids. This chain's CDR3 is CASRKQGAGWAFF. The CDR3 DNA follows: TGTGCCAGCAGGAAACAGGGGGCGGGATGGGCTTTCTTT. The entire variable domain, with the rest obtained from reference TRBV28 and TRBJ1-1, is as follows: DVKVTQSSRYLVKRTGEKVFLECVQDMDHENMFWYRQDPGLGLRLIYFSYDVKMKEKGDIPEGYSVSREKKERFSLILESASTNQTSMYLCASRKQGAGWAFFGQGTRLTVV.

This clonotype was seen only a few times. The chain combines TRBV7-2 with TRBJ2-1, with D uncertain. Deletions cut 3 bases from V and 8 bases from J, with 17 bases between. The CDR3 sequence is 15 residues long. The germline V gene encodes CDR1 SGHTA and CDR2 FQGNSA. The CDR3 bases are TGTGCCAGCAGCTTCCCGAACACCCCCGGCGATGAGCAGTTCTTC. It codes for CASSFPNTPGDEQFF.

J is TRBJ2-3 and V is TRBV6-2 or TRBV6-3, with unresolved D. This CDR3 has 17 amino acids. Germline-derived CDR1 and CDR2 are MNHEY and SVGEGT. Between the trimmed V and J ends, which lost 5 bases and 0 bases, there was a span of 18 bases. CDR3 sequence reads: CASSEMEKGASTDTQYF. The CDR3 DNA sequence: TGTGCCAGCAGTGAAATGGAAAAAGGAGCTAGCACAGATACGCAGTATTTT.

This clonotype came up a few times. J is TRBJ2-1 and V is TRBV12-3 or TRBV12-4; 9 bases agree with TRBD1. Losses at the gene ends were 5 bases for V and 1 base for J; bases not matched to a gene: 3. The CDR3 runs 15 residues. The CDR3 nucleotides are TGTGCCAGCAGTATCGGACAGGGGTCCTACAATGAGCAGTTCTTC. Residues: CASSIGQGSYNEQFF.

By share of the sample, this clonotype is medium-sized (0.01 to 0.1%). CDR3 in DNA: TGTGCCAGTAGTACAGGAATCACGTCCGCAGGGGGCTATGGCTACACCTTC. Translating gives CASSTGITSAGGYGYTF. The V call is TRBV19, the J call TRBJ1-2, with TRBD1 identical over 7 bases. The germline V gene encodes CDR1 LNHDA and CDR2 SQIVND (reference sequence). The CDR3 runs 17 residues. Trimming at V came to 4 bases and at J to 4 bases, leaving 15 bases not matched to a gene.

As concerns this clonotype: This is likely a read error, given that the CDR3 carries no conserved phenylalanine or tryptophan at its end. V is TRBV19 and J is TRBJ2-3, with D possibly matching TRBD1 (6 bases). CDR1 and CDR2 (germline): LNHDA, SQIVND (reference sequence). The CDR3 loop spans 16 amino acids. Trimming took 4 bases from V and 1 from J, leaving 15 bases between them. The CDR3 loop reads CASSTTFGGGTDTQYS. CDR3 bases: TGTGCCAGTAGTACAACCTTTGGGGGCGGCACAGATACGCAGTATTCT.

This clonotype is classed as large. The chain joins TRBV29-1 to TRBJ2-7, with D perhaps given as TRBD1 or TRBD2 (5 bases each). CDR3 size: 11 residues. Germline V gene sequence: CDR1 SQVTM, CDR2 ANQGSEA. Trimming left V 7 bases short and J 3 bases short, with 10 bases between. This CDR3 is CSARDLYEQYF. The CDR3 nucleotides are TGCAGCGCACGGGACCTCTACGAGCAGTACTTC.

This clonotype is large by share. The rearrangement uses TRBV6-5 and TRBJ2-7; 10 bases align to TRBD1. The V segment lost 2 bases and the J segment 2 bases; nucleotides outside the gene matches: 3. CDR3 length: 15 amino acids. Germline CDR1 is MNHEY and CDR2 is SVGAGI. CDR3 DNA: TGTGCCAGCAGTTACGGGACAGGGGCACCCTACGAGCAGTACTTC. It codes for CASSYGTGAPYEQYF.

Comments on this clonotype: This may arise from a read error, as a much more abundant clone is one base away. In DNA form, the CDR3 reads TGTGCCAGAAGTTTGGGACTAGCGGACGAGCAGTACTTC. It encodes CARSLGLADEQYF. The J gene is TRBJ2-7, the V gene TRBV12-3 or TRBV12-4; 11 bases agree with TRBD2. The CDR3 contains 13 residues.

J is TRBJ2-1 and V is TRBV11-2; D uncertain. Germline V gene sequence: CDR1 SGHAT, CDR2 FQNNGV. This CDR3 comprises 12 residues. V gave up 0 bases and J gave up 9 bases, with 6 bases separating them. The CDR3 nucleotides read TGTGCCAGCAGCTTAGATGTAGGTGAGCAGTTCTTC. Protein: CASSLDVGEQFF.

J is TRBJ2-2 and V is TRBV7-3; D possibly corresponds to TRBD2 (5 bases). The CDR3 covers 16 residues. Germline V gives CDR1 SGHTA, CDR2 FQGTGA. V lost 4 bases, J lost 2 bases, and 14 bases lay in between. The CDR3 DNA reads as TGTGCCAGCAGCTCCCAGGCGGGCCTAAACACCGGGGAGCTGTTTTTT. Translated, it gives CASSSQAGLNTGELFF.

This clonotype was found once. The rearrangement links TRBV12-3 or TRBV12-4 to TRBJ1-2; D is uncertain. This CDR3 spans 11 amino acids. Trimming stripped 5 bases from V and 8 bases from J, with 9 bases between. The CDR3 protein is CASSESIGYTF. For the CDR3, the DNA is TGTGCCAGCAGTGAATCTATAGGCTACACCTTC.

This clonotype is medium-sized. This chain uses TRBV10-3 with TRBJ2-5; TRBD2 is a possible D gene (5 bases). V was trimmed by 4 bases and J by 2 bases, leaving 14 bases between them. The CDR3 loop spans 15 amino acids. Germline CDR1 and CDR2: ENHRY and SYGVKD. The DNA of the CDR3 is TGTGCCATCAGTGGAACGGGGTGGGGACAAGAGACCCAGTACTTC. This translates into CAISGTGWGQETQYF.

This clonotype was seen once. V and J are TRBV20-1 and TRBJ1-1, with 9 bases that match TRBD1. The CDR3 extends over 14 amino acids. With 3 bases clipped from V and 4 bases from J, the junction kept 6 bases outside the gene matches. Germline V CDR1 and CDR2: DFQATT, SNEGSKA (reference sequence). As DNA, the CDR3 is TGCAGTGCTAGTGTGGACAGGGGAGTCACTGAAGCTTTCTTT. It is translated as CSASVDRGVTEAFF.

This clonotype is medium-sized by share. The chain uses TRBV12-3 or TRBV12-4 and TRBJ2-3; 7 bases match TRBD2. With 10 bases clipped from V and 6 bases from J, the junction kept 13 bases outside the gene matches. CDR3 size: 14 residues. CDR3: CATRGSGAPDTQYF. DNA of the CDR3: TGTGCCACCCGGGGGAGCGGGGCCCCGGATACGCAGTATTTT.

By frequency in the sample, this clonotype is large. The chain joins TRBV6-5 to TRBJ1-5; perhaps TRBD1 as D (6 bases). The germline V gene has CDR1 MNHEY and CDR2 SVGAGI. The CDR3 extends over 13 amino acids. Trimming shortened V by 4 bases and J by 7 bases, and 11 bases separated the two germline ends. The CDR3 loop reads CASSLTGRQPQHF. DNA for the CDR3: TGTGCCAGCAGTTTAACAGGGCGACAGCCCCAGCATTTT.

By proportion, this clonotype is medium-sized. The rearrangement uses TRBV6-1 and TRBJ1-2, with D tentatively TRBD1 (5 bases). Germline CDR1 MNHNS, CDR2 SASEGT. Trimming stripped 2 bases from V and 6 bases from J, with 19 bases between. CDR3 length: 16 amino acids. The CDR3 here is CASSEISGSRRDGYTF. The CDR3 DNA is TGTGCCAGCAGTGAAATCTCAGGGTCTCGACGAGATGGCTACACCTTC.

This clonotype showed up just a few times. Germline is not matched at one junction end, which may reflect a read error. The chain joins TRBV27 to TRBJ2-1; 7 nucleotides match TRBD2. Germline-derived CDR1 and CDR2 are MNHEY and SMNVEV (reference sequence). CDR3 length: 16 residues. The CDR3 nucleotides are TGTGCCAGCAGTGGTCGGGAGGCACCCGGCCTCCGGGAGAGAATCTTC. Protein product: CASSGREAPGLRERIF.

The chain has TRBV20-1 and TRBJ2-2; perhaps TRBD1 as D (6 bases). There are 14 residues in the CDR3. Germline-derived CDR1 and CDR2 are DFQATT and SNEGSKA (reference sequence). Trimming took 3 bases from V and 11 from J, leaving 19 bases between them. This CDR3 reads CSASLYSDRSELFF. For the CDR3, the DNA is TGCAGTGCTAGTCTTTACAGTGACAGGAGTGAGCTGTTTTTT.

V is TRBV27 and J is TRBJ1-1; D gene uncertain. CDR1 and CDR2 from the germline V gene are MNHEY and SMNVEV (reference sequence). This CDR3 has 14 amino acids. The V end lost 1 base, the J end lost 0 bases, and 6 bases lay between the germline ends. CDR3 residues: CASSLWPLNTEAFF. DNA for the CDR3: TGTGCCAGCAGTTTATGGCCCTTGAACACTGAAGCTTTCTTT.

This clonotype was seen only once. The chain combines TRBV20-1 with TRBJ2-1, with 11 nucleotides matching TRBD2. This CDR3 has 15 amino acids. The V segment lost 0 bases and the J segment 7 bases; nucleotides outside the gene matches: 5. CDR1 is DFQATT and CDR2 is SNEGSKA in the germline V gene (reference sequence). The CDR3 here is CSARDQTSGGNEQFF. Here the CDR3 DNA reads TGCAGTGCTAGAGATCAAACTAGCGGGGGAAATGAGCAGTTCTTC.